This T cell receptor (beta chain) stems from a study of T cell responses to AZD1222 COVID-19 vaccine. Here immunoSEQ multiplex PCR was the method, and the copy in TCRdb shows in-frame clones only, minus some. Here the sample spans 130,000 to 150,000 clones, 88% being singletons. Overall study findings and caveats: Just 5 to 7 AZD1222 recipients were seropositive at baseline.

J was trimmed by 5 bases and V by 1 base; bases with no gene match: 4. The CDR3 consists of 15 residues. Germline V gives CDR1 SGHTA, CDR2 FQGTGA. Remarks on this clone: No antigen is known for it.

This sequence originates from an adult in good health. This chain uses TRBV7-3 with TRBJ2-1; 8 bases align to TRBD2. The starting material was peripheral blood, obtained on day 0 of AZD1222 vaccination. CDR3 in amino acids: CASSLIAGPDNEQFF. CDR3 DNA: TGTGCCAGCAGCTTAATAGCGGGGCCTGACAATGAGCAGTTCTTC.